The rows below give T cell receptor beta chains drawn from one sample of a study of T cell repertoires in cytomegalovirus infection. The antigens these receptors bind are not known. TCRdb re-called the reads through MiXCR, storing one row per CDR3 protein. The data hold approximately 910,000 distinct CDR3 sequences, with roughly a third observed a single time. The sequencing used cultured CD8+ T cells from PBMCs, collected from culture after CMV antigen stimulation. These TCRs come from a human donor in good health (CMV status not recorded). Some clones in this sample may be carry-over from other donors' samples. CDR3s include the opening cysteine and the closing phenylalanine or tryptophan. The D gene is left open where the match is weak. Only part of the rows carry a size: once, few, many, or a class if the clone is expanded.

TGCAGTGCTAGAGATCAGGCACAGGGGGCTGAAGCTTTCTTT	CSARDQAQGAEAFF	TRBV20-1	TRBJ1-1	TRBD1	few
TGTGCCAGCAGCTTAACCCCCGCCGCTCGCACAGATACGCAGTATTTT	CASSLTPAARTDTQYF	TRBV7-2	TRBJ2-3	NA	NA
TGTGCCAGTAGTATAGACCCTAGCGGGGGCCCTAAACCCTACAATGAGCAGTTCTTC	CASSIDPSGGPKPYNEQFF	TRBV19	TRBJ2-1	TRBD2	NA
TGTGCCAGCAGCTTATTCAGGACAGCTCATCAGCCCCAGCATTTT	CASSLFRTAHQPQHF	TRBV7-8	TRBJ1-5	NA	NA
TGTGTCAGCAGTTACTACAGTCAAGAGACCCAGTACTTC	CVSSYYSQETQYF	TRBV6-5	TRBJ2-5	NA	NA
TGTGCCAGCAGTCCGACAGAGCTCAACTATGGCTACACCTTC	CASSPTELNYGYTF	TRBV27	TRBJ1-2	NA	NA
TGTGCCAGCAGCTCGGAGAGACAGGGGGTAACCTACGAGCAGTACTTC	CASSSERQGVTYEQYF	TRBV7-6	TRBJ2-7	TRBD1	NA
TGTGCCAGCAAGCTCAGTTCCTACAATGAGCAGTTCTTC	CASKLSSYNEQFF	TRBV5-5	TRBJ2-1	NA	few
TGCAGTGCTAGAGATGGGGAAGGGAAGTACGGCTACACCTTC	CSARDGEGKYGYTF	TRBV20-1	TRBJ1-2	NA	few
TGTGCCAGCAGTTTATGGGACAGGGTCGACACCGGGGAGCTGTTTTTT	CASSLWDRVDTGELFF	TRBV27	TRBJ2-2	TRBD1	NA
TGTGCCAGCAGTTACTCTCCGGGACTAGCGGGGGAAAGCTCCTACAATGAGCAGTTCTTC	CASSYSPGLAGESSYNEQFF	TRBV6-2/TRBV6-3	TRBJ2-1	TRBD2	many
TGTGCCAGCAGCCACCACCCGCCAGCCCGGTACAATGAGCAGTTCTTC	CASSHHPPARYNEQFF	TRBV28	TRBJ2-1	NA	NA
TGTGCCAGCAGTTACGGGGACAGGAATGGCTTGAACACCGGGGAGCTGTTTTTT	CASSYGDRNGLNTGELFF	TRBV6-2/TRBV6-3	TRBJ2-2	TRBD1	NA
TGTGCCAGCAGCTTATTCCCGGGACAGGGTTATCAGCCCCAGCATTTT	CASSLFPGQGYQPQHF	TRBV7-6	TRBJ1-5	TRBD1	few
TGTGCCAGCAGCCAAGACGCTAGCTCCTACAATGAGCAGTTCTTC	CASSQDASSYNEQFF	TRBV3-1	TRBJ2-1	NA	few
TGTGCCAGCAGTGCCCACCGGGCTTATGGCTACACCTTC	CASSAHRAYGYTF	TRBV28	TRBJ1-2	NA	NA
TGTGCCAGCAGCTTAATAGGAGCGGGGGGCACAGATACGCAGTATTTT	CASSLIGAGGTDTQYF	TRBV7-3	TRBJ2-3	TRBD2	NA
TGTGCTGTACGGGGGGCAGTGGCTGGAAACACCATATATTTT	CAVRGAVAGNTIYF	TRBV2	TRBJ1-3	NA	few
TGTGCCAGCTACACCACCGGGACAGGGCGTGAAAAACTGTTTTTT	CASYTTGTGREKLFF	TRBV27	TRBJ1-4	TRBD1	NA
TGCGCCAGCAGCCAAGATGACGGGCAGGGCCATGGCTACACCTTC	CASSQDDGQGHGYTF	TRBV4-3	TRBJ1-2	NA	NA
TGTGCCAGCAGTTACGTGAGACAGGGATCCGGGGAGCTGTTTTTT	CASSYVRQGSGELFF	TRBV6-2/TRBV6-3	TRBJ2-2	TRBD1	NA
TGTGCCAGCAGTTACGTTTGGGGGCGAAGGACTGAAGCTTTCTTT	CASSYVWGRRTEAFF	TRBV6-6	TRBJ1-1	NA	NA
TGTGCCAGCAGCTTAGAAAGGCCAAACAATCAGCCCCAGCATTTT	CASSLERPNNQPQHF	TRBV7-8	TRBJ1-5	NA	many
TGTGCCAGCAGTTTCACGGAGACCCAGTACTTC	CASSFTETQYF	TRBV12-3/TRBV12-4	TRBJ2-5	NA	NA
TGTGCCAGCCCGGGACAGGGGTTTTCCGATACGCAGTATTTT	CASPGQGFSDTQYF	TRBV2	TRBJ2-3	TRBD1	few
TGTGCCAGCAGTTACGAGTTCCACTATGGCTACACCTTC	CASSYEFHYGYTF	TRBV6-5	TRBJ1-2	NA	NA
TGTGCCAGTAGCCGGGACGGGGGCCGTCCCCTCCACTTT	CASSRDGGRPLHF	TRBV19	TRBJ1-6	NA	NA